This is a list of T cell receptor beta chains from one sample in a study of T cells in Graves' hyperthyroidism and ophthalmopathy. TCRdb reanalysed the multiplex PCR reads using MiXCR and keeps one entry per CDR3 protein. The data hold roughly 570,000 distinct CDR3 sequences, with around 14% observed a single time. The sample was blood. The receptors originated from a woman aged 30 to 39 with Graves' hyperthyroidism. Both conserved end residues are part of each CDR3. Fields, in order: clone size, V gene, D gene, J gene, CDR3 DNA, CDR3 protein. A D gene is named only where the DNA matches it firmly. Expanded clones get a size class; other rows say once, few or many, or leave the size out.

abundance: many; v_gene: TRBV2; d_gene: .; j_gene: TRBJ1-1; CDR3nt: TGTGCCACTCGGACGGAGATGAACACTGAAGCTTTCTTT; CDR3aa: CATRTEMNTEAFF
abundance: few; v_gene: TRBV6-5; d_gene: .; j_gene: TRBJ2-3; CDR3nt: TGTGCCAGCAGTTACCGGGCATCGGGCGCAGATACGCAGTATTTT; CDR3aa: CASSYRASGADTQYF
abundance: .; v_gene: TRBV20-1; d_gene: .; j_gene: TRBJ1-4; CDR3nt: TGCAGTGCCCTCCGTGCCCCCGGGGGTAAAGGAAATGAAAAACTGCTTTTT; CDR3aa: CSALRAPGGKGNEKLLF
abundance: many; v_gene: TRBV18; d_gene: .; j_gene: TRBJ2-1; CDR3nt: TGTGCCAGCTCACTCATGGGGGCAGGTTACAATGAGCAGTTCTTC; CDR3aa: CASSLMGAGYNEQFF
abundance: .; v_gene: TRBV19; d_gene: TRBD1; j_gene: TRBJ1-2; CDR3nt: TGTGCCAGTAGTAATGACAGGGCGAATGGCTACACCTTC; CDR3aa: CASSNDRANGYTF
abundance: many; v_gene: TRBV6-1; d_gene: .; j_gene: TRBJ2-1; CDR3nt: TGTGCCAGCACAGGGTCGACGGATGAGCAGTTCTTC; CDR3aa: CASTGSTDEQFF
abundance: many; v_gene: TRBV20-1; d_gene: .; j_gene: TRBJ1-1; CDR3nt: TGCAGTGCTAGGTGGGCGGGGGAGGGCACTGAAGCTTTCTTT; CDR3aa: CSARWAGEGTEAFF
abundance: few; v_gene: TRBV12-3/TRBV12-4; d_gene: .; j_gene: TRBJ1-5; CDR3nt: TGTGCCAGCAGTTTAGGTAGTCGTCAGCCCCAGCATTTT; CDR3aa: CASSLGSRQPQHF
abundance: few; v_gene: TRBV27; d_gene: TRBD2; j_gene: TRBJ2-7; CDR3nt: TGTGCCAGCAGTTTGGTAACGGGAGGGGACGAGCAGTACTTC; CDR3aa: CASSLVTGGDEQYF
abundance: many; v_gene: TRBV13; d_gene: .; j_gene: TRBJ2-1; CDR3nt: TGTGCCAGCAGCTTAAAGGACTTTAATGAGCAGTTCTTC; CDR3aa: CASSLKDFNEQFF
abundance: .; v_gene: TRBV20-1; d_gene: .; j_gene: TRBJ2-1; CDR3nt: TGCAGTGCAAAGAGCCTAGCCGTCATTGAGCAGTTCTTC; CDR3aa: CSAKSLAVIEQFF
abundance: .; v_gene: TRBV9; d_gene: .; j_gene: TRBJ1-1; CDR3nt: TGTGCCAGCAGTTCCTCGGAAACCAACACTGAAGCTTTCTTT; CDR3aa: CASSSSETNTEAFF
abundance: few; v_gene: TRBV20-1; d_gene: TRBD1; j_gene: TRBJ1-5; CDR3nt: TGCAGTGCAAAACAGGGGGCCCTCAATCAGCCCCAGCATTTT; CDR3aa: CSAKQGALNQPQHF
abundance: .; v_gene: TRBV6-2/TRBV6-3; d_gene: TRBD1; j_gene: TRBJ2-3; CDR3nt: TGTGCCAGCAGTTACTCTCGACAGGGGTTTCGGACAGATACGCAGTATTTT; CDR3aa: CASSYSRQGFRTDTQYF
abundance: .; v_gene: TRBV6-1; d_gene: .; j_gene: TRBJ1-2; CDR3nt: TGTGCCAGCAGTGAGGCACGGGGAAACGGCTACACCTTC; CDR3aa: CASSEARGNGYTF
abundance: .; v_gene: TRBV12-5; d_gene: .; j_gene: TRBJ2-3; CDR3nt: TGTGCTAGTGGTTTTCGGGGCAGGGAGGTCCCTAAGGCAGATACGCAGTATTTT; CDR3aa: CASGFRGREVPKADTQYF
abundance: .; v_gene: TRBV28; d_gene: .; j_gene: TRBJ1-4; CDR3nt: TGTGCCAGCAGTTTGGACATGGAAAAACTGTTTTTT; CDR3aa: CASSLDMEKLFF
abundance: .; v_gene: TRBV12-3/TRBV12-4; d_gene: .; j_gene: TRBJ1-1; CDR3nt: TGTGCCAGCAGTTTTTTGTCTGGGGGCCTTGAAGCTTTCTTT; CDR3aa: CASSFLSGGLEAFF
abundance: .; v_gene: TRBV5-5; d_gene: TRBD2; j_gene: TRBJ2-1; CDR3nt: TGCGCCAGCAGCTGGACTAGCGACTACAATGAGCAGTTCTTC; CDR3aa: CASSWTSDYNEQFF
abundance: .; v_gene: TRBV19; d_gene: .; j_gene: TRBJ1-5; CDR3nt: TGTGCCAGTAGTGCGGCGGATAGCAATCAGCCCCAGCATTTT; CDR3aa: CASSAADSNQPQHF
abundance: once; v_gene: TRBV7-9; d_gene: TRBD1; j_gene: TRBJ2-4; CDR3nt: TGTGCCAGCAGCTTAGCTATAGGGGGCCAAAACATTCAGTACTTC; CDR3aa: CASSLAIGGQNIQYF
abundance: .; v_gene: TRBV7-3; d_gene: TRBD2; j_gene: TRBJ2-1; CDR3nt: TGTGCCAGCAGCCAGCGCGGGGGGTACAATGAGCAGTTCTTC; CDR3aa: CASSQRGGYNEQFF
abundance: many; v_gene: TRBV7-2; d_gene: .; j_gene: TRBJ2-5; CDR3nt: TGTGCCAGCACTCTCGGACCCCTACGAGAGACCCAGTACTTC; CDR3aa: CASTLGPLRETQYF